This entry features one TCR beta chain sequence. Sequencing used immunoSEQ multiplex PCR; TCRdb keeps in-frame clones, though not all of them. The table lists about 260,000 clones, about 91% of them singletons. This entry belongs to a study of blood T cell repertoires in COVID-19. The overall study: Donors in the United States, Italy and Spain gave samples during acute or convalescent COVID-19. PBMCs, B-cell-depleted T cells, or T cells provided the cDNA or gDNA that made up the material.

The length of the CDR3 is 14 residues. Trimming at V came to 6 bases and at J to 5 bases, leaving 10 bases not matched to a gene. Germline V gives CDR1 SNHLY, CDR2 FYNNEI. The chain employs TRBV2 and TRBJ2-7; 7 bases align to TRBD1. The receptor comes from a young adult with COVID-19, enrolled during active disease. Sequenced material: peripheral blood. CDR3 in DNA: TGTGCCAGCAGCGAAAGACAGGGTCTTGACGAGCAGTACTTC. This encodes CASSERQGLDEQYF.